This TCR beta chain was recorded in a study of T cells expressing NK-cell markers. Points from the study as a whole: The contribution of dominant NKG2C+ clonotypes to CD8+ T cells in six donors was roughly 1.0-7.5%.

TCR beta cDNA was generated via 5'RACE template switching incorporating UMIs. TCRdb re-called the 5' RACE reads; one entry per CDR3 protein, DNA not given. Its clone listing holds roughly 420,000 distinct CDR3 sequences. A note on this clonotype: Its antigen is currently unknown.

Germline V gene sequence: CDR1 SQVTM, CDR2 ANQGSEA. The CDR3 is 13 amino acids. The sequence derives from a woman between 18 and 69 years old in good health. Sequencing was done on a sample of blood T cells: a sorted CD56 or NKG2C T cell subset, CD4+ or CD8+ T cells, or bulk PBMC T cells (not recorded which). This chain uses TRBV29-1 with TRBJ2-7; TCRdb names TRBD1, which stays unverified in the absence of DNA. CDR3: CSVAPTGESEQYF.